The 13 T cell receptor beta chains below all came from one sample that was sequenced in a study of cytomegalovirus exposure and HLA in healthy donors. PCR employed 60 Vbeta and 13 Jbeta primers. Generated by immunoSEQ multiplex PCR, the TCRdb table keeps only in-frame clones and is missing some. The data hold 200,000 or so clones, with 60% to 80% observed a single time. Input material: PBMCs. The receptors here all came from a man younger than 35 in good health and CMV-seronegative.

This chain links TRBV29-1 with TRBJ2-5; 9 bases fit TRBD1. V shed 2 bases, J shed 5 bases, and the junction held 9 bases outside the gene matches. Looked up from germline, CDR1 is SQVTM and CDR2 is ANQGSEA. CDR3 length: 15 amino acids. Here the CDR3 reads CSVETTGTGLETQYF. The CDR3 DNA follows: TGCAGCGTTGAAACAACCGGGACAGGGTTGGAGACCCAGTACTTC.

The gene calls are TRBV7-2 and TRBJ1-1; 9 bases are shared with TRBD1. Germline V CDR1 and CDR2: SGHTA, FQGNSA. The V segment lost 5 bases and the J segment 0 bases; nucleotides outside the gene matches: 7. The CDR3 sequence is 16 residues long. In nucleotides, the CDR3 is TGTGCCAGCAGCCCGGACAGGGGCATAGTGAACACTGAAGCTTTCTTT. Translating gives CASSPDRGIVNTEAFF.

There are a few counts of this clone. The chain uses TRBV7-9 and TRBJ2-1, with 8 bases matching TRBD2. CDR1 SEHNR and CDR2 FQNEAQ come from the germline V gene (reference sequence). CDR3 length equals 15 residues. V trimming: 5 bases; J trimming: 6 bases; junction bases outside the gene matches: 9. As DNA, the CDR3 is TGTGCCAGCAGCCCCCCGGGGGGGGCAGGCAATGAGCAGTTCTTC. It translates to CASSPPGGAGNEQFF.

This CDR3 is CASSSPAGTSGGGIDTQYF. The CDR3 nucleotides read TGTGCCAGCAGCTCCCCCGCTGGGACTAGCGGGGGTGGTATAGATACGCAGTATTTT. The V gene is TRBV11-3, the J gene TRBJ2-3, with 14 bases aligning to TRBD2. Trimming cost V 4 bases and J 5 bases; bases outside gene matches: 14. This CDR3 comprises 19 residues. Per the germline V gene, CDR1 is SGHNT and CDR2 is YENEEA.

In this sample, this clone turned up once. The gene calls are TRBV7-8 and TRBJ2-5, with 9 bases matching TRBD1. Germline CDR1 is SGHVS and CDR2 is FQNEAQ. The CDR3 has 15 residues. Trimming at V came to 1 base and at J to 0 bases, leaving 0 bases not matched to a gene. The CDR3 DNA reads as TGTGCCAGCAGCTTAGGGACAGGGGACCAAGAGACCCAGTACTTC. Residues: CASSLGTGDQETQYF.

A few counts support this clone. This chain joins TRBV11-3 and TRBJ1-1; perhaps TRBD1 as D (6 bases). The germline CDR1 and CDR2 sequences are SGHNT and YENEEA. The V gene lost 1 base and the J gene lost 0 bases, with 12 bases spanning the gap. The CDR3 contains 16 residues. The CDR3 spells CASSLVSWGLNTEAFF. The CDR3 DNA follows: TGTGCCAGCAGCTTAGTGTCGTGGGGGCTGAACACTGAAGCTTTCTTT.

CDR3 protein: CSVEETTGGLNNSPLHF. The CDR3 region has the DNA TGCAGCGTTGAAGAGACGACAGGGGGATTAAATAATTCACCCCTCCACTTT. The J gene is TRBJ1-6, the V gene TRBV29-1, with 9 positions matching TRBD1. V dropped 0 bases and J dropped 5; count of bases not matched to a gene: 8. This CDR3 spans 17 amino acids. CDR1 SQVTM and CDR2 ANQGSEA come from the germline V gene.

A note on this clone: This sample includes further DNA sequences coding for the same CDR3. The chain couples TRBV19 to TRBJ2-3; perhaps TRBD1 as D (6 bases). CDR3 length: 13 amino acids. The germline gives CDR1 LNHDA, CDR2 SQIVND (reference sequence). Trimming removed 5 bases at V and 4 bases at J, with 10 bases between. The CDR3 coding sequence is TGTGCCAGTAGTCCCCCAGGGGCAGATACGCAGTATTTT. Translated: CASSPPGADTQYF.

Worth noting for this clone: The junction and the germline gene differ at one end; a read error may be behind it. The chain couples TRBV4-3 to TRBJ1-4; TRBD1 agrees at 7 bases. This CDR3 contains 13 residues. Looked up from germline, CDR1 is LGHNA and CDR2 is YSLEER. CDR3 sequence: CASSQDTGVKLFF. The CDR3 region has the DNA TGCGCCAGTAGCCAAGATACAGGGGTAAAACTGTTTTTT.

The chain uses TRBV4-2 and TRBJ2-7, with 7 bases lining up with TRBD2. The ends lost 3 bases at V and 0 bases at J; junction bases unmatched: 8. CDR3 length equals 16 residues. Germline CDR1 LGHNA, CDR2 YNFKEQ. The CDR3 DNA reads as TGTGCCAGCAGCCAGCCCAGCGCGGGAGCCTCCTACGAGCAGTACTTC. Amino acid sequence: CASSQPSAGASYEQYF.

This clone was counted a few times. This sequence joins TRBV6-1 and TRBJ1-5; TRBD1 is a possible D gene (5 bases). The germline V gene encodes CDR1 MNHNS and CDR2 SASEGT. CDR3 size: 13 residues. V dropped 4 bases and J dropped 6 bases, with 10 bases sitting between them. In DNA, the CDR3 is TGTGCCAGCAGTGTGGAGGGGCGTCAGCCCCAGCATTTT. Translating gives CASSVEGRQPQHF.

The chain combines TRBV15 with TRBJ1-5; D is uncertain. CDR1 is LNHNV and CDR2 is YYDKDF in the germline V gene (reference sequence). The CDR3 covers 15 residues. Trimming removed 3 bases at V and 3 bases at J, with 12 bases between. CDR3 DNA sequence: TGTGCCACCAGCAGGGGAGGGAGTGACAATCAGCCCCAGCATTTT. Translating it yields CATSRGGSDNQPQHF.

V usage is TRBV5-6 and J usage is TRBJ2-5; 7 bases are a match to TRBD1. The end of the DNA fits TRBJ2-7 better, so the J call may be wrong. Germline V gene data show CDR1 as SGHDT and CDR2 as YYEEEE. The CDR3 is 14 amino acids. The CDR3 DNA is TGTGCCAGCAGTCAACAGGGGTCCTCCTACGAGCAGTACTTC. This encodes CASSQQGSSYEQYF.